There are a few counts of the clone carrying this T cell receptor (beta chain). Its specificity is unknown. With the Oncomine TCR Beta short-read assay, DNA from cultured CD4+ T cells was sequenced. TCRdb reprocessed the PCR reads with MiXCR, giving one entry per CDR3 protein. The sample contains 8,500 to 11,000 distinct CDR3 sequences, roughly three fifths of which appear only once. The treatment was: approximately nine-day PBMC culture with coronavirus spike peptide pools or control peptides (ViraFEST assay). ViraFEST sequenced TCRs after peptide-pool expansion of antigen-specific T cells. The V end lost 5 bases, the J end lost 7 bases, and 11 bases lay between the germline ends. The length of the CDR3 is 13 residues. The germline gives CDR1 MNHEY, CDR2 SVGEGT. This specimen belongs to a study of vaccination and CD4 T cells after COVID-19. Study information: From HCoV-229E, HCoV-OC43, HCoV-NL63 and SARS-CoV-2, overlapping spike peptides were used to stimulate the cells.

Sequenced material: CD4+ T cells from blood, cultured in vitro. This clonotype was obtained from a human donor who had recovered from COVID-19. This chain uses TRBV6-2 or TRBV6-3 with TRBJ1-4, with D possibly being TRBD1 (6 bases). CDR3 in DNA: TGTGCCAGCAGTAGACGACAGGCTGAAAAACTGTTTTTT. The encoded protein is CASSRRQAEKLFF.